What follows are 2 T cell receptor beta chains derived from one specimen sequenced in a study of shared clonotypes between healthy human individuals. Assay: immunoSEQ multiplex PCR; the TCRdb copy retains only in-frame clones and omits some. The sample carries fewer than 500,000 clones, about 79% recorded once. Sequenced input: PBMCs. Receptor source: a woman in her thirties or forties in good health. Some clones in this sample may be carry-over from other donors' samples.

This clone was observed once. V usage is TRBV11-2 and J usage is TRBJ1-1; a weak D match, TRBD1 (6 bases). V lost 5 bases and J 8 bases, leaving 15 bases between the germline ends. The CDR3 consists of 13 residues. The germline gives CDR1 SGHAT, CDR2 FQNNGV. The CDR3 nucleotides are TGTGCCAGCAGCATTCTCAGGGGCGGAGAAGCTTTCTTT. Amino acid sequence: CASSILRGGEAFF.

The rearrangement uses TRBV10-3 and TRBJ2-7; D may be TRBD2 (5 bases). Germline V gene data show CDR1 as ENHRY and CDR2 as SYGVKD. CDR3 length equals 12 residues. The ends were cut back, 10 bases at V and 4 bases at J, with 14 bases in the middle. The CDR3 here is CATTITGYEQYF. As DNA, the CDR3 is TGTGCCACCACAATTACGGGGTACGAGCAGTACTTC.